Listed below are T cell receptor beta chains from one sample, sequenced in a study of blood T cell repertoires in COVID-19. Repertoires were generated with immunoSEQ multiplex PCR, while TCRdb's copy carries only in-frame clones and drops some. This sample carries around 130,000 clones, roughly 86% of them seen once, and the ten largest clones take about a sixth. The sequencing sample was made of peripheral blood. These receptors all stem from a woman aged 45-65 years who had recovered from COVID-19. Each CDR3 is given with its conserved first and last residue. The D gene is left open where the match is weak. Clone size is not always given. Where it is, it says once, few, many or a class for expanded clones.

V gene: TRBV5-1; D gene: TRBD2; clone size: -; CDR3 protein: CASSGLAGGPPDTQYF
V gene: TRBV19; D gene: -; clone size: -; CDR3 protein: CASRRDRKETQYF
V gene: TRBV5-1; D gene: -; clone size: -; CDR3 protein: CASRQAPNQPQHF
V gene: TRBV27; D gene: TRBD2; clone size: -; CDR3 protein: CASSPPGGYEQYF
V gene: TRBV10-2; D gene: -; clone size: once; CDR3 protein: CASITAGLNTEAFF
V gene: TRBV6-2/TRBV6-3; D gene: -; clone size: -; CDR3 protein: CASSYDRSNSPLHF
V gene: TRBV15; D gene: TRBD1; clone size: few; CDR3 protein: CATSGDRDALAKNIQYF
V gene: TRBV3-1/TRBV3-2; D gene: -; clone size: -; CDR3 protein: CASSSGTQFKNIQYF
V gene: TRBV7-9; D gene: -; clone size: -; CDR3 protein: CASSETSGNTIYF
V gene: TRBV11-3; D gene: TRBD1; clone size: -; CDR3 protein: CATRGLSHEQFF
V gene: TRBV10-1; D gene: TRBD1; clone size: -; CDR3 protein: CASSEWKGGQTYGYTF
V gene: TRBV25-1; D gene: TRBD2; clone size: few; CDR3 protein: CAIGLAGTDTQYF
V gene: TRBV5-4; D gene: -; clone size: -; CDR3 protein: CASSSRVEQAEKLFF
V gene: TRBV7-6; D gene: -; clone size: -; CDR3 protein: CASSLEQFSEQYF
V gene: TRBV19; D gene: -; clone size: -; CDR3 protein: CASHQVGQRNTIYF
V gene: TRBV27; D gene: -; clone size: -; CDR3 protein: CASSFSPLSGNEQFF